The 21 T cell receptor beta chains given below trace back to one sample, sequenced in a study of blood T cell repertoires in COVID-19. Repertoires were generated with immunoSEQ multiplex PCR, while TCRdb's copy carries only in-frame clones and drops some. The data contain approximately 330,000 clones, about 91% of them singletons. Sequencing input: peripheral blood. These TCRs come from a man aged 25 to 40 with COVID-19, enrolled during active disease.

This chain joins TRBV2 and TRBJ2-7, with D possibly being TRBD2 (5 bases). The CDR3 spans 12 residues. Trimming cost V 7 bases and J 7 bases, with 14 bases left between them. Germline V gene lookup returns CDR1 SNHLY and CDR2 FYNNEI. The CDR3 region is CASNLGTGEQYF. DNA of the CDR3: TGTGCCAGCAACCTGGGCACGGGGGAGCAGTACTTC.

V usage is TRBV25-1 and J usage is TRBJ2-3; TRBD1 might be the D (6 bases). Looked up from germline, CDR1 is MGHDK and CDR2 is SYGVNS. Trimming took off 1 base at V and 6 bases at J, with 11 bases between the two ends. This CDR3 has 14 residues. CDR3 bases: TGTGCCAGCAGTGAATGGAAGGGGGTGGATACGCAGTATTTT. Its translation: CASSEWKGVDTQYF. The whole variable domain, filled in from reference TRBV25-1 and TRBJ2-3, reads EADIYQTPRYLVIGTGKKITLECSQTMGHDKMYWYQQDPGMELHLIHYSYGVNSTEKGDLSSESTVSRIRTEHFPLTLESARPSHTSQYLCASSEWKGVDTQYFGPGTRLTVL.

The chain joins TRBV29-1 to TRBJ2-7; 7 nucleotides align to TRBD2. The germline V gene encodes CDR1 SQVTM and CDR2 ANQGSEA. J gave up 0 bases and V 4 bases, and 9 bases lay outside the gene matches. The CDR3 has 15 amino acids. The CDR3 nucleotides are TGCAGCGTTGCAGTCGCCGGGAGGAGCTCCTACGAGCAGTACTTC. Residues: CSVAVAGRSSYEQYF.

The chain is built from TRBV4-1 and TRBJ1-2; D gene ambiguous. V lost 1 base and J lost 8, with 11 bases in between. From germline, CDR1 is MGHRA and CDR2 YSYEKL. The CDR3 spans 13 residues. CDR3 residues: CASSQGSGYGYTF. The CDR3 DNA sequence: TGCGCCAGCAGCCAAGGTTCGGGGTACGGCTACACCTTC.

The chain has TRBV28 and TRBJ2-1; 7 bases map to TRBD1. Germline assignment: CDR1 MDHEN and CDR2 SYDVKM. V trimming: 7 bases; J trimming: 3 bases; junction bases outside the gene matches: 9. The CDR3 runs to 15 residues. CDR3 coding DNA: TGTGCCAGCATCCAAGGGGACAGCGGCTACAATGAGCAGTTCTTC. It translates to CASIQGDSGYNEQFF.

The rearrangement links TRBV12-2 to TRBJ1-1; the D call in the table, TRBD1, was not verified against the DNA. TRBV12-2 is classified as a pseudogene. The CDR3 has 15 residues. CDR3 region: CASRLVDRMNTEAFF. The CDR3 bases are TGTGCAAGTCGCTTAGTGGACAGGATGAACACTGAAGCTTTCTTT.

The chain carries TRBV18 and TRBJ1-2; D call uncertain. CDR3 length equals 14 residues. Germline V CDR1 and CDR2: KGHSH, LQKENI. Trimming took 2 bases from V and 0 from J, leaving 7 bases between them. CDR3 in DNA: TGTGCCAGCTCACCAGACAACACTAACTATGGCTACACCTTC. Its protein is CASSPDNTNYGYTF.

The rearrangement links TRBV11-2 to TRBJ2-1, with 10 bases matching TRBD2. CDR3 size: 15 residues. Germline loops: CDR1 SGHAT, CDR2 FQNNGV. With V trimmed by 1 base and J by 6 bases, 3 bases remained unmatched. The CDR3 sequence is CASSLGLAGVNEQFF. For the CDR3, the DNA is TGTGCCAGCAGCTTAGGGCTAGCGGGGGTCAATGAGCAGTTCTTC.

This clone has just a few counts. The V gene is TRBV5-4, the J gene TRBJ1-5, with TRBD1 as a possible D gene (5 bases). This CDR3 comprises 12 residues. Trimming stripped 3 bases from V and 10 bases from J, with 11 bases between. The germline V gene encodes CDR1 SGHNT and CDR2 YYREEE (reference sequence). CDR3 sequence: CASSSPDSPQHF. CDR3 coding DNA: TGTGCCAGCAGCTCCCCCGACAGTCCCCAGCATTTT.

The chain recombines TRBV7-9 with TRBJ2-7; tentative D call: TRBD2 (5 bases). The CDR3 length is 19 residues. V lost 5 bases and J lost 4, with 30 bases in between. Per the germline V gene, CDR1 is SEHNR and CDR2 is FQNEAQ (reference sequence). The CDR3 spells CASSGTRSNPNHLPYEQYF. CDR3 coding DNA: TGTGCCAGCAGCGGAACTAGATCCAACCCGAACCACCTACCTTACGAGCAGTACTTC.

This chain uses TRBV27 with TRBJ1-2; 8 bases match TRBD1. The germline V gene encodes CDR1 MNHEY and CDR2 SMNVEV (reference sequence). This CDR3 comprises 13 residues. The V and J ends lost 5 bases and 6 bases, in that order; junction bases with no gene match: 5. The CDR3 DNA is TGTGCCAGCAGTGGGGACAGGAGGGATGGCTACACCTTC. Protein product: CASSGDRRDGYTF.

This chain connects TRBV29-1 to TRBJ1-1; possibly TRBD1 for D (5 bases). The CDR3 covers 14 residues. Germline V lookup: CDR1 SQVTM, CDR2 ANQGSEA. V lost 4 bases to trimming and J lost 1 base, with 13 bases between them. The CDR3 is CSVVQGAENTEAFF. Written as DNA, the CDR3 is TGCAGCGTTGTTCAGGGTGCGGAGAACACTGAAGCTTTCTTT.

In its sample, this clone was seen once. The chain employs TRBV9 and TRBJ2-7; possible D gene TRBD1, 5 bases. The CDR3 runs to 14 residues. V was shortened by 0 bases and J by 6 bases, with 13 bases between the two germline ends. CDR1 and CDR2 (germline): SGDLS, YYNGEE. The CDR3, as DNA: TGTGCCAGCAGCGTAGAACTTGGGCAGGGCGAGCAGTACTTC. Protein sequence: CASSVELGQGEQYF.

This clone was recorded a few times. This chain links TRBV7-2 with TRBJ1-5, with D unclear. The V gene's germline CDR1 is SGHTA and CDR2 FQGNSA. The CDR3 is 12 residues long. V was clipped by 3 bases and J by 4 bases, with 4 bases between them. The CDR3 region has the DNA TGTGCCAGCAGCTTTTATAATCAGCCCCAGCATTTT. This sequence encodes CASSFYNQPQHF.

The chain joins TRBV3-1 (or the pseudogene TRBV3-2) to TRBJ2-5; 7 bases fit TRBD1. CDR1 is LGHDT, CDR2 YNNKEL, per germline (reference sequence). The CDR3 sequence is 14 residues long. V lost 6 bases and J lost 2; bases outside the gene matches: 6. The CDR3 sequence is CASSLGQEQETQYF. In DNA form, the CDR3 reads TGTGCCAGCAGTCTCGGACAGGAACAAGAGACCCAGTACTTC.

The table lists this clone with a few counts. CDR3 sequence (DNA): TGTGCCACCAGTGACCATGGGACAGACATGTACAATGAGCAGTTCTTC. Translating it yields CATSDHGTDMYNEQFF. The chain couples TRBV24-1 to TRBJ2-1; 7 positions agree with TRBD1. Trimming took 4 bases from V and 4 from J; bases not matched to a gene: 9. The germline V gene has CDR1 KGHDR and CDR2 SFDVKD. The CDR3 runs 16 residues.

The chain links TRBV7-2 to TRBJ2-7; D uncertain. V was pared by 5 bases and J by 0 bases, with 11 bases between. This CDR3 spans 14 amino acids. In germline, CDR1 is SGHTA, CDR2 FQGNSA. This CDR3 is CASSPGRNSYEQYF. The CDR3 DNA reads as TGTGCCAGCAGCCCCGGTAGAAACTCCTACGAGCAGTACTTC.

This clone has more than one count but fewer than ten. The J gene is TRBJ1-1, the V gene TRBV30; 12 nucleotides align to TRBD1. Per germline, CDR1 GTSNPN and CDR2 SVGIG (reference sequence). The CDR3 contains 15 residues. With V trimmed by 0 bases and J by 11 bases, 10 bases remained unmatched. The CDR3: CAWSVLMGQGATAFF. DNA of the CDR3: TGTGCCTGGAGTGTCCTTATGGGACAGGGGGCGACGGCTTTCTTT. The variable domain in full, completed from reference TRBV30 and TRBJ1-1, reads SQTIHQWPATLVQPVGSPLSLECTVEGTSNPNLYWYRQAAGRGLQLLFYSVGIGQISSEVPQNLSASRPQDRQFILSSKKLLLSDSGFYLCAWSVLMGQGATAFFGQGTRLTVV.

The chain recombines TRBV15 with TRBJ2-2, with unresolved D. The germline V gene encodes CDR1 LNHNV and CDR2 YYDKDF (reference sequence). The CDR3 is made up of 17 amino acids. V lost 4 bases and J 2 bases, leaving 17 bases between the germline ends. DNA for the CDR3: TGTGCCACCAGCACAGCCAGAAGGAGTGACAACACCGGGGAGCTGTTTTTT. The encoded protein is CATSTARRSDNTGELFF.

V gene TRBV2 combines with J gene TRBJ2-1; 11 bases are a match to TRBD2. From germline, CDR1 is SNHLY and CDR2 FYNNEI. The CDR3 is made up of 15 amino acids. Germline trimming cut 11 bases from V and 4 bases from J; bases unmatched to any gene: 10. CDR3 loop: CAGRLAGGPYNEQFF. As DNA, the CDR3 is TGTGCCGGACGGCTAGCGGGGGGACCATACAATGAGCAGTTCTTC.

The J gene is TRBJ2-7, the V gene TRBV3-1 (or the pseudogene TRBV3-2); weak D call: TRBD2 (5 bases). CDR1 is LGHDT, CDR2 YNNKEL, per germline (reference sequence). V was pared by 5 bases and J by 4 bases, with 15 bases between. The CDR3 spans 14 residues. The CDR3 coding sequence is TGTGCCAGCAGCAACTATCTGGGAGTATACGAGCAGTACTTC. As protein: CASSNYLGVYEQYF.